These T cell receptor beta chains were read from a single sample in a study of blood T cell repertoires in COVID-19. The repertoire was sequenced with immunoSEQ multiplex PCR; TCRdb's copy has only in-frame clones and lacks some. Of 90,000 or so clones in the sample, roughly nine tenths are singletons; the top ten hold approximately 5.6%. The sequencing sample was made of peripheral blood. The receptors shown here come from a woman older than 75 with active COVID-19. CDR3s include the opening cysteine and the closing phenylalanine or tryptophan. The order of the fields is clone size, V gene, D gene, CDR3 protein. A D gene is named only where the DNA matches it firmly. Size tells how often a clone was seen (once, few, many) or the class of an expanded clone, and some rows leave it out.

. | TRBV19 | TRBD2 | CASSTWGGRSSYNEQFF
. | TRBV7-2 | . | CASSLGGQYNQPQHF
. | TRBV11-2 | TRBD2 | CASSIQAGHTFKNIQYF
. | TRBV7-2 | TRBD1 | CASSPWDSTNYGYTF
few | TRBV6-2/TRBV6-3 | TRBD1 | CASSDRAAGYGYTF
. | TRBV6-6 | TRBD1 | CASSSGQGINQPQHF
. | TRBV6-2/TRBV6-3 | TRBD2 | CASSDRFRSGSIDTQYF
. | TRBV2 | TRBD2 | CASSDEREGTDTQYF
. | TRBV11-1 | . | CASRTQQGLNEAFF
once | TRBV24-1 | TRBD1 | CATSDPGTGGANTGELFF
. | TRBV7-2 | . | CASSSSPGNEQFF
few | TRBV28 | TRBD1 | CASSFRGGWDEQYF
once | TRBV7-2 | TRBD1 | CASTLGGQETYEQYF
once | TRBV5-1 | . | CASSLPRVNTEAFF
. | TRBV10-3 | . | CAISETRPGGGNQPQHF
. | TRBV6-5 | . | CASRSTDNYGYTF
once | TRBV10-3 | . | CAIHDGGALSYGYTF
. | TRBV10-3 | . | CAISDPKNTEAFF
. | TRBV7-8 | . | CASSLLATNEKLFF
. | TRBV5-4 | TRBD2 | CASSLVGREGIQYF
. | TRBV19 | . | CASSSRETQYF
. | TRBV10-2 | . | CASSESAGYNSPLHF
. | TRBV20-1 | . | CSALDSYGYTF
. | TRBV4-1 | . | CASSHSEIRDFFKYEQYF